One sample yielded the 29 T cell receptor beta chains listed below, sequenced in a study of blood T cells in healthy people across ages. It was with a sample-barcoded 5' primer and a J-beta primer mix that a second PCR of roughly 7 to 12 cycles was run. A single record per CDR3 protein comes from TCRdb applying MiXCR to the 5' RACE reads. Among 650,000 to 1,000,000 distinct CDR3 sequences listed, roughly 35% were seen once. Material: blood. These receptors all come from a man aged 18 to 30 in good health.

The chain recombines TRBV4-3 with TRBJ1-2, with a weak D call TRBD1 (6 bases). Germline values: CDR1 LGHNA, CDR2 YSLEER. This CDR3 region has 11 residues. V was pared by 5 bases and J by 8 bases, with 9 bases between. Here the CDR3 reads CASSAQGGYTF. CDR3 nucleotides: TGCGCCAGCAGCGCCCAGGGGGGCTACACCTTC.

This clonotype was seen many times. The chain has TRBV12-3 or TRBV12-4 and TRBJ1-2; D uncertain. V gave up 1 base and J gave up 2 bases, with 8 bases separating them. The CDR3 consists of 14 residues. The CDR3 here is CASSLGGSNYGYTF. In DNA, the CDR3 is TGTGCCAGCAGTTTAGGCGGCAGCAACTATGGCTACACCTTC.

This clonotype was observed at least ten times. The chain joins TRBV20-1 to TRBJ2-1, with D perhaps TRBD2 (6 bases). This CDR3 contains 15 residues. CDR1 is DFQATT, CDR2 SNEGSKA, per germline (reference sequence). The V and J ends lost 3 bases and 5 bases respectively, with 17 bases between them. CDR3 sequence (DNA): TGCAGTGCTAGGCAGCCCCGGGGAGGTAACAATGAGCAGTTCTTC. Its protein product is CSARQPRGGNNEQFF.

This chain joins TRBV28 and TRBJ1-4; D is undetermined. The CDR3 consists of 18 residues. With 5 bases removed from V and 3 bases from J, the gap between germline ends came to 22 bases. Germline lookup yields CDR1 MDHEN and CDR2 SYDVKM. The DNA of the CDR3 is TGTGCCAGCAGTGCACTAATACCCCCGGGCTGGGCTAATGAAAAACTGTTTTTT. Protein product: CASSALIPPGWANEKLFF.

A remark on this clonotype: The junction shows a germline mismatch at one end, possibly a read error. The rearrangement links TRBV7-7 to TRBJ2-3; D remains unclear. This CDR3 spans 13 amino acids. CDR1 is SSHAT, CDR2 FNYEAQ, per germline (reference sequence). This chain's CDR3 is CASSSLRRDTQYF. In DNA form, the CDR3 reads TGTGCTAGCAGCTCCCTAAGGCGGGATACGCAGTATTTT. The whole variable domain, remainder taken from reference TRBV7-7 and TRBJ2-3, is GAGVSQSPRYKVTKRGQDVTLRCDPISSHATLYWYQQALGQGPEFLTYFNYEAQPDKSGLPSDRFSAERPEGSISTLTIQRTEQRDSAMYRCASSSLRRDTQYFGPGTRLTVL.

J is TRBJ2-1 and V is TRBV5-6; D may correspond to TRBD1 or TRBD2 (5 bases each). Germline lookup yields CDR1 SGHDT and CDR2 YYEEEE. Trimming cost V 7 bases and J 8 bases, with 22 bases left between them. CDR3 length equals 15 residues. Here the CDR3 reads CASRPGDPISDEQFF. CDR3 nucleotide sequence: TGTGCCAGCCGCCCTGGGGACCCAATTAGTGATGAGCAGTTCTTC.

The CDR3: CASSLQYRGNEKLFF. As DNA, the CDR3 is TGTGCCAGCAGCTTACAATACAGGGGTAATGAAAAACTGTTTTTT. The V and J genes are TRBV7-2 and TRBJ1-4; TRBD1 aligns across 7 bases. After removal of 2 bases from V and 4 bases from J, the junction contained 4 bases not matched to a gene. The germline V gene has CDR1 SGHTA and CDR2 FQGNSA. The CDR3 runs 15 residues.

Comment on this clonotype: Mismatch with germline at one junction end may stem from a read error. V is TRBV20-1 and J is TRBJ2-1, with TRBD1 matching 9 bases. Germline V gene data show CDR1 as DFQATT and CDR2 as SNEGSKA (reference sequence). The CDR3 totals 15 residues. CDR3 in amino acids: CSAFAQGAEDNGQFF. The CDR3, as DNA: TGCAGTGCTTTTGCACAGGGGGCTGAAGACAATGGGCAGTTCTTC.

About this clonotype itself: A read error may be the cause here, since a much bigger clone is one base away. This CDR3 reads CASTTGQGRNIQYF. For the CDR3, the DNA is TGTGCCAGCACCACGGGACAGGGGAGAAACATTCAGTACTTC. This rearrangement joins TRBV12-3 or TRBV12-4 to TRBJ2-4, with TRBD1 matching over 10 bases. V shed 7 bases and J 6 bases; nucleotides not matched to a gene: 6. This CDR3 contains 14 residues.

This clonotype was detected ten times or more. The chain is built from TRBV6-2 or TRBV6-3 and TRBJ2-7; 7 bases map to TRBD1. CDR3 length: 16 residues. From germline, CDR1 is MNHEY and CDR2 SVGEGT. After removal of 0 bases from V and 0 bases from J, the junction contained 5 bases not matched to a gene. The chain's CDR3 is CASSYSTGENSYEQYF. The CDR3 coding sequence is TGTGCCAGCAGTTACTCCACAGGGGAGAACTCCTACGAGCAGTACTTC.

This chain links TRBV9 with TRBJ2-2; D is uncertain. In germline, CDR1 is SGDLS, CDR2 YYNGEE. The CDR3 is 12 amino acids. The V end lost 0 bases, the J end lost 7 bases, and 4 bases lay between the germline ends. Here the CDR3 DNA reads TGTGCCAGCAGCGTAGCGGGCGGGGAGCTGTTTTTT. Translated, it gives CASSVAGGELFF.

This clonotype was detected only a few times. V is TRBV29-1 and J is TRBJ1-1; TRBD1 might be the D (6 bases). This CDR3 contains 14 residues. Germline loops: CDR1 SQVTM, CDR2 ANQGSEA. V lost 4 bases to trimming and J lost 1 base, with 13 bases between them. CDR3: CSVGGAFGNTEAFF. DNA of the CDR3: TGCAGCGTTGGGGGGGCGTTTGGGAACACTGAAGCTTTCTTT.

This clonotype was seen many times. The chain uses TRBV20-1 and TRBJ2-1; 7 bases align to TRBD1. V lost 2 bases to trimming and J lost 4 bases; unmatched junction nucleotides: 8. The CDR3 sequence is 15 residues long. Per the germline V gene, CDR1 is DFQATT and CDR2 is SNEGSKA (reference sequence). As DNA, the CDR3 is TGCAGTGCTAGAAAGCGAGGGGACAGATACAATGAGCAGTTCTTC. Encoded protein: CSARKRGDRYNEQFF.

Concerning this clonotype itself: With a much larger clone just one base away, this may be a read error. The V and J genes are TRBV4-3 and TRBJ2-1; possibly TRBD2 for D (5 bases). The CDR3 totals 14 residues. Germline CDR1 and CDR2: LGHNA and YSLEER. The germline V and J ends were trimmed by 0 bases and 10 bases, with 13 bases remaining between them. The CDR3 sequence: CASSQELGSTEQFF. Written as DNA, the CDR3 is TGCGCCAGCAGCCAAGAGTTAGGGAGCACCGAGCAGTTCTTC.

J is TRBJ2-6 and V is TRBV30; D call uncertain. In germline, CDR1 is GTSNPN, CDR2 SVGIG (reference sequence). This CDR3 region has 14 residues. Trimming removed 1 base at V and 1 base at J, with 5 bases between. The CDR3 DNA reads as TGTGCCTGGAGTGACAAATCTGGGGCCAACGTCCTGACTTTC. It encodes CAWSDKSGANVLTF.

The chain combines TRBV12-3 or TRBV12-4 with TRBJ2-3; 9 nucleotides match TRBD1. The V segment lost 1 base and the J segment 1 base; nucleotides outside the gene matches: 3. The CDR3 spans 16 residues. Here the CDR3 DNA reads TGTGCCAGCAGTTTAGGGGACAGGGTCGGCACAGATACGCAGTATTTT. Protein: CASSLGDRVGTDTQYF.

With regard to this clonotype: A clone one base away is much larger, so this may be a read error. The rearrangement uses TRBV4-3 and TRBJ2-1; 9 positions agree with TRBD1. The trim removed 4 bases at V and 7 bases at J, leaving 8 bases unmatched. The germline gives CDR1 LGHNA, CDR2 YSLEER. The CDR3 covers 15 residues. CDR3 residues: CASSRGTGINNEQFF. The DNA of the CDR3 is TGCGCCAGCAGCCGAGGGACAGGGATTAATAATGAGCAGTTCTTC.

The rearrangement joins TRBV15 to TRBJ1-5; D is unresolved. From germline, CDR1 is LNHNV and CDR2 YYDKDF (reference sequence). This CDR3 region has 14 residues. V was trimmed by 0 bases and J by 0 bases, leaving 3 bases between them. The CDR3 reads CATSREYSNQPQHF. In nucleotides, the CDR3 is TGTGCCACCAGCAGAGAGTATAGCAATCAGCCCCAGCATTTT.

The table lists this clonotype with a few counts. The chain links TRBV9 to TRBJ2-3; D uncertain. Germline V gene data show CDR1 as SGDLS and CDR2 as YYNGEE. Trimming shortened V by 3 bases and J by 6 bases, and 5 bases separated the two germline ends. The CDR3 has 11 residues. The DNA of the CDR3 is TGTGCCAGCAGCGCGTACGATACGCAGTATTTT. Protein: CASSAYDTQYF. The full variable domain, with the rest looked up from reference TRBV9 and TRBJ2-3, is DSGVTQTPKHLITATGQRVTLRCSPRSGDLSVYWYQQSLDQGLQFLIQYYNGEERAKGNILERFSAQQFPDLHSELNLSSLELGDSALYFCASSAYDTQYFGPGTRLTVL.

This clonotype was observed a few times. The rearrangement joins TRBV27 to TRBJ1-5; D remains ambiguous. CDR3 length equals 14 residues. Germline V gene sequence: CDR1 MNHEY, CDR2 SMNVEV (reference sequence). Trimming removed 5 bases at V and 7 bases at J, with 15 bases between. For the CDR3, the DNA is TGTGCCAGCAGTCCCGGGTCAGCCAAGCAGCCCCAGCATTTT. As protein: CASSPGSAKQPQHF.

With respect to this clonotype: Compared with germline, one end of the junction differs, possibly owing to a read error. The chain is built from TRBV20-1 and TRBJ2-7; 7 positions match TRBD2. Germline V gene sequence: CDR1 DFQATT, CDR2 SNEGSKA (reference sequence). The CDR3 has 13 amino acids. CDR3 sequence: CNASGGRSYEQYF. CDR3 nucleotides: TGCAATGCTAGCGGCGGGCGTTCCTACGAGCAGTACTTC.

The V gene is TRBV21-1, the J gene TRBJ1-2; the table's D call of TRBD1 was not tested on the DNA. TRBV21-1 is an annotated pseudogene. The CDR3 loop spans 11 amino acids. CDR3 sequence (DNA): TGTGCCAGCAGCTCCCGTTTAGGCTACACCTTC. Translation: CASSSRLGYTF.

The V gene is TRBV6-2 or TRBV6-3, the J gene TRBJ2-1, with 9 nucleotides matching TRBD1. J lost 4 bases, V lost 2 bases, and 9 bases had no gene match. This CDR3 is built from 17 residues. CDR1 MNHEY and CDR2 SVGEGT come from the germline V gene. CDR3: CASSYPRRDRDYNEQFF. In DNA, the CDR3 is TGTGCCAGCAGTTACCCGAGGAGGGACAGGGATTACAATGAGCAGTTCTTC.

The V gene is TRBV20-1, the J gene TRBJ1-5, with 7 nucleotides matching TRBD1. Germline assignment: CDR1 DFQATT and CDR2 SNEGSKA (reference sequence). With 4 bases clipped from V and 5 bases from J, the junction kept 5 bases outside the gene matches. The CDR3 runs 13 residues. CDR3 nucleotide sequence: TGCAGTGCTAAGGGGACAGCTGATCAGCCCCAGCATTTT. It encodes CSAKGTADQPQHF.

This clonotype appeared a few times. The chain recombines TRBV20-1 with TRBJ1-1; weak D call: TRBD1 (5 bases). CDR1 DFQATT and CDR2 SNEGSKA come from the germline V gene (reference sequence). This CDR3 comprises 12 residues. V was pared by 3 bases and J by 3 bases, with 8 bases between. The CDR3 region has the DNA TGCAGTGCTAGCCGAGGGGACACTGAAGCTTTCTTT. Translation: CSASRGDTEAFF.

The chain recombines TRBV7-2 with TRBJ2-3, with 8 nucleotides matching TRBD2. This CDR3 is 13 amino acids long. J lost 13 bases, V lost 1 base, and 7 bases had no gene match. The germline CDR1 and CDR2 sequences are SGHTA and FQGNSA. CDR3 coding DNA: TGTGCCAGCAGCTTAGGACCCCCAGCGGGAGAGTATTTT. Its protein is CASSLGPPAGEYF.

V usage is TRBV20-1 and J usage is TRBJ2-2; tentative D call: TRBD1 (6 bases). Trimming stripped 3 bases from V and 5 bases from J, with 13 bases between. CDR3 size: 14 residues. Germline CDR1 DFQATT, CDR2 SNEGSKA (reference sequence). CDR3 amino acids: CSARGDRNTGELFF. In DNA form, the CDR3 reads TGCAGTGCTAGGGGCGACAGGAATACCGGGGAGCTGTTTTTT.

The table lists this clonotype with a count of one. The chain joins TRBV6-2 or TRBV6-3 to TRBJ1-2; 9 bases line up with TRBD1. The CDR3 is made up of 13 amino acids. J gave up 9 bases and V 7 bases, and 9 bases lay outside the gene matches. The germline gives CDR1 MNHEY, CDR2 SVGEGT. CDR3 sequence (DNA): TGTGCCAGCACCCACCCGGACAGGGGTAGCTACACCTTC. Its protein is CASTHPDRGSYTF.

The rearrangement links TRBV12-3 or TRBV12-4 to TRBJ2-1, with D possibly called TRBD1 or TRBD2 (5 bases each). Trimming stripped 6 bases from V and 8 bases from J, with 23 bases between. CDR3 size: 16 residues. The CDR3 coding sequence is TGTGCCAGCAGCCGGTTCCAGGGTAGGAGGTCGGATGAGCAGTTCTTC. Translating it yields CASSRFQGRRSDEQFF.